A selection of T cell receptor beta chains follows, all from one sample in a study of blood T cell repertoires in COVID-19. The table came from immunoSEQ multiplex PCR; TCRdb's copy has only in-frame clones and leaves some out. Of some 150,000 clones listed, 70% to 90% are singletons. Sequencing was carried out using peripheral blood. The origin of the receptors is a woman aged 55 to 70 with COVID-19, enrolled during active disease. The CDR3 runs from the conserved cysteine through the conserved F or W. D genes are given only for firm matches. Clone size is given for some rows only: seen once, a few or many times, or a class if the clone is expanded.

>TRBJ1-6|.|TRBV5-5|.
TGTGCCAGCAGCTTGGCCCGAGCGGCTAGTAATTCACCCCTCCACTTT
CASSLARAASNSPLHF
>TRBJ1-3|.|TRBV12-3/TRBV12-4|TRBD1
TGTGCCAACCGGGACAGGGGTAGAAACACCATATATTTT
CANRDRGRNTIYF
>TRBJ1-4|few|TRBV3-1/TRBV3-2|TRBD1
TGTGCCAGCAGCCAAGACGTAGAGGGGACAGGAGGAAAACTGTTTTTT
CASSQDVEGTGGKLFF
>TRBJ1-2|.|TRBV14|TRBD1
TGTGCCAGCAGCCAAGTCGGCGACAGGGGATATGGCTACACCTTC
CASSQVGDRGYGYTF
>TRBJ1-1|.|TRBV30|.
TGTGCCTGGAGTGTCCAGGGGTATACTGAAGCTTTCTTT
CAWSVQGYTEAFF
>TRBJ1-6|.|TRBV19|.
TGTGCCAGTAGTATGGGGGCACCTCGGAATTCACCCCTCCACTTT
CASSMGAPRNSPLHF
>TRBJ1-3|.|TRBV11-2|TRBD1
TGTGCCAGCAGCTTAGAAGGGACAGTAGGCTCTGGAAACACCATATATTTT
CASSLEGTVGSGNTIYF
>TRBJ1-6|.|TRBV5-1|TRBD1
TGCGCCAGCAGCTTGAAAATACCGACAGGGGGCGTCGGTAATTCACCCCTCCACTTT
CASSLKIPTGGVGNSPLHF
>TRBJ2-6|.|TRBV9|.
TGTGCCAGCAGCGTAGATCAGGGCTCCAACGTCCTGACTTTC
CASSVDQGSNVLTF
>TRBJ1-1|few|TRBV10-3|.
TGTGCCATCAGTGAGTCGTTGGGGGGAACCACTGAAGCTTTCTTT
CAISESLGGTTEAFF
>TRBJ1-2|.|TRBV29-1|TRBD1
TGCAGCGTTGAAGAACAACAGGGGGCAGGGTATGGCTACACCTTC
CSVEEQQGAGYGYTF
>TRBJ2-7|.|TRBV19|.
TGTGCCAGTAGGTACAACTACGAGCAGTACTTC
CASRYNYEQYF
>TRBJ2-7|once|TRBV7-6|TRBD2
TGTGCCAGCAGCCCATCCCGAGGGCTAGCGGGGGACGAGCAGTACTTC
CASSPSRGLAGDEQYF
>TRBJ2-1|few|TRBV6-5|TRBD2
TGTGCCAGCACTCTGACTAGCGGGGCGATCAATGAGCAGTTCTTC
CASTLTSGAINEQFF
>TRBJ1-2|.|TRBV7-3|TRBD1
TGTGCCAGCAGCTATGGACAGGGAGTCGGCTACACCTTC
CASSYGQGVGYTF
>TRBJ1-1|once|TRBV25-1|.
TGTGCCAGCAGTGACGGTGGGGGGGCTGAAGCTTTCTTT
CASSDGGGAEAFF
>TRBJ2-3|.|TRBV5-1|.
TGCGCCAGCAGCTCCCCGATATCCGGGACTTTAGTTGCAGATACGCAGTATTTT
CASSSPISGTLVADTQYF
>TRBJ1-2|.|TRBV5-5|.
TGTGCCAGCAGCTTGGCCACAAGTTCTAACTATGGCTACACCTTC
CASSLATSSNYGYTF
>TRBJ2-7|.|TRBV18|.
TGTGCCAGCTCACCACAGACACGGGGCGAGCAGTACTTC
CASSPQTRGEQYF
>TRBJ2-5|.|TRBV7-8|.
TGTGCCAGCAGCTTAGCGGGGGGTCCCGACCAAGAGACCCAGTACTTC
CASSLAGGPDQETQYF
>TRBJ1-2|.|TRBV7-9|.
TGTGCCAGCAGCTCCGATGGCTACACCTTC
CASSSDGYTF
>TRBJ1-1|few|TRBV24-1|.
TGTGCCACCTCCGAAGGAGGGAACACTGAAGCTTTCTTT
CATSEGGNTEAFF